The rows below give T cell receptor beta chains drawn from one sample of a study of cytomegalovirus exposure and HLA in healthy donors. The assay was immunoSEQ multiplex PCR, and TCRdb's table has in-frame clones only and misses some. The sample records 100,000 to 150,000 clones, roughly 89% being singletons. The source material was PBMCs. The receptors were gathered from a woman between 18 and 29 years old in good health and CMV-seronegative. Each CDR3 is given with its conserved first and last residue. Each record gives: J gene, D gene, clone size, V gene, CDR3 DNA, CDR3 protein. A D gene is named only where the DNA matches it firmly. Clone sizes are given selectively: once, few, many, or a class where the clone is expanded.

TRBJ2-5,TRBD2,-,TRBV5-1,TGCGCCAGCAGCTGGGGACTAGCGGGGGGGTTCCAAGAGACCCAGTACTTC,CASSWGLAGGFQETQYF
TRBJ2-5,-,-,TRBV30,TGTGCCTGGGGAGAGGAGACCCAGTACTTC,CAWGEETQYF
TRBJ1-5,TRBD1,few,TRBV27,TGTGCCAGCCGGACAGGGAATGAAGGTCAGCCCCAGCATTTT,CASRTGNEGQPQHF
TRBJ1-2,TRBD1,-,TRBV28,TGTGCCAGCAGTTCCGGGGGACAGGGATTCTATGGCTACACCTTC,CASSSGGQGFYGYTF
TRBJ2-7,TRBD1,-,TRBV27,TGTGCCAGCAGAGACAGGGCAAGCTCCTACGAGCAGTACTTC,CASRDRASSYEQYF
TRBJ2-2,-,few,TRBV5-1,TGCGCCAGCAGCTTGACAGCTACGCCCACCGGGGAGCTGTTTTTT,CASSLTATPTGELFF
TRBJ2-5,TRBD1,-,TRBV19,TGTGCCAGTAGAGGACAGGGAAAAGAGACCCAGTACTTC,CASRGQGKETQYF
TRBJ2-3,-,-,TRBV19,TGTGCCAGTAGTCGCAGGGCCACAGATACGCAGTATTTT,CASSRRATDTQYF
TRBJ1-6,TRBD1,-,TRBV7-8,TGTGCCAGCCTGTTAGGGGACAGGGTGAATTCACCCCTCCACTTT,CASLLGDRVNSPLHF
TRBJ2-7,-,once,TRBV11-3,TGTGCCAGCAGCTTTACTAGCACCCATGGGGGATCCTACGAGCAGTACTTC,CASSFTSTHGGSYEQYF
TRBJ1-2,-,-,TRBV6-1,TGTGCCAGCAGCTATACGGCTAACTATGGCTACACCTTC,CASSYTANYGYTF
TRBJ2-7,-,-,TRBV27,TGTGCCAGCAGTTTATACCGGTTCTACGAGCAGTACTTC,CASSLYRFYEQYF
TRBJ1-1,-,-,TRBV18,TGTGCCAGCTCATCGGGGGGGTTGAGTACTGAAGCTTTCTTT,CASSSGGLSTEAFF
TRBJ2-3,TRBD2,-,TRBV2,TGTGCCAGCAGTGGGGACTACACAGATACGCAGTATTTT,CASSGDYTDTQYF
TRBJ2-7,-,-,TRBV9,TGTGCCAGCAGCGCGCAGCAGGGTTACGAGCAGTACTTC,CASSAQQGYEQYF